The present TCR beta chain was sequenced within a study of cytotoxic CD8 clonotypes in ibrutinib-treated CLL. CDR3 length: 14 residues. Per germline, CDR1 SGHAT and CDR2 FQNNGV. The germline V and J ends were trimmed by 1 base and 0 bases, with 5 bases remaining between them. Sequencing used immunoSEQ multiplex PCR; TCRdb keeps in-frame clones, though not all of them. The sample has about 68,000 clones; around 68% are singletons. Specimen: PBMCs, collected after 12 months of ibrutinib treatment. The rearrangement uses TRBV11-2 and TRBJ2-3; D is possibly TRBD2 (5 bases). The origin of this receptor is a human donor with chronic lymphocytic leukemia. The CDR3 protein is CASSLGTSTDTQYF. CDR3 nucleotides: TGTGCCAGCAGCTTAGGGACTAGCACAGATACGCAGTATTTT.